Described below is a single T cell receptor beta chain sequence and its context. Its antigen is currently unknown. This CDR3 is 14 amino acids long. The germline CDR1 and CDR2 sequences are SNHLY and FYNNEI. J lost 4 bases, V lost 11 bases, and 5 bases had no gene match. The data were obtained in a study of cytomegalovirus exposure and HLA in healthy donors. Study-wide background: HLA-typed donors were the source of approximately 88 million unique TCRs held in an early data release. Study observations and caveats: It was 150 to 200 TCR beta chains that were listed as cytomegalovirus-associated.

PCR employed 60 Vbeta and 13 Jbeta primers. Method: immunoSEQ multiplex PCR; TCRdb's copy keeps in-frame clones and lacks some. The sample consists of roughly 180,000 clones, roughly 85% of them appearing once. The sequencing input was PBMCs. The chain links TRBV2 to TRBJ2-2; 12 nucleotides agree with TRBD1. The TCR was taken from a man aged 18 to 30 in good health and CMV-seropositive. CDR3 residues: CAGRDRGPTGELFF. CDR3 in DNA: TGTGCCGGTAGGGACAGGGGGCCCACCGGGGAGCTGTTTTTT.